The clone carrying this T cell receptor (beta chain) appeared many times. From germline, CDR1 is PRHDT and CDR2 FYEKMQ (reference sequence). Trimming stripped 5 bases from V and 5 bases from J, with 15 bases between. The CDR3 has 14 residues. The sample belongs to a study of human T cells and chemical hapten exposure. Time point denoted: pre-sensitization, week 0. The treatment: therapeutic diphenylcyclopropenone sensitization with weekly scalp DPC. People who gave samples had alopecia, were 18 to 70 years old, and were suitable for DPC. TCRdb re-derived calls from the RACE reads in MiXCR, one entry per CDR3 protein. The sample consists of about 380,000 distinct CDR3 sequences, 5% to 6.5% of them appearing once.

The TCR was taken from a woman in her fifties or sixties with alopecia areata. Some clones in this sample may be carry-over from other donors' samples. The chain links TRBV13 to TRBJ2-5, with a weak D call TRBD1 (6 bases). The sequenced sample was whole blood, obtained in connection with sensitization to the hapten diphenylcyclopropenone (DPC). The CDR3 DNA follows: TGTGCCAGCAGCGCCACACAGGGCTACGAGACCCAGTACTTC. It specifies CASSATQGYETQYF. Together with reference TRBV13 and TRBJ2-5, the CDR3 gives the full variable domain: AAGVIQSPRHLIKEKRETATLKCYPIPRHDTVYWYQQGPGQDPQFLISFYEKMQSDKGSIPDRFSAQQFSDYHSELNMSSLELGDSALYFCASSATQGYETQYFGPGTRLLVL.